The next 23 T cell receptor beta chains were all read from a single sample in a study of cytomegalovirus exposure and HLA in healthy donors. PCR employed 60 Vbeta and 13 Jbeta primers. The repertoire was sequenced with immunoSEQ multiplex PCR; TCRdb's copy has only in-frame clones and lacks some. This sample has roughly 100,000 clones, with roughly 70% found just once. The specimen was PBMCs. The receptors derive from a man aged 35 to 55 in good health and CMV-seropositive.

This rearrangement joins TRBV30 to TRBJ2-2; the D is unclear. CDR1 GTSNPN and CDR2 SVGIG come from the germline V gene (reference sequence). The V end was cut by 1 base, the J end by 5 bases, with 5 bases between. The CDR3 length is 12 residues. CDR3 bases: TGTGCCTGGAGTGCCCTTACCGGGGAGCTGTTTTTT. It is translated as CAWSALTGELFF. Using reference TRBV30 and TRBJ2-2 for the parts outside the CDR3, the full variable domain is SQTIHQWPATLVQPVGSPLSLECTVEGTSNPNLYWYRQAAGRGLQLLFYSVGIGQISSEVPQNLSASRPQDRQFILSSKKLLLSDSGFYLCAWSALTGELFFGEGSRLTVL.

The chain combines TRBV19 with TRBJ2-1; tentative D call: TRBD2 (6 bases). V lost 3 bases to trimming and J lost 9 bases, with 27 bases between them. CDR1 LNHDA and CDR2 SQIVND come from the germline V gene (reference sequence). CDR3 length equals 18 residues. The chain's CDR3 is CASSIRPLLAPLWGEQFF. CDR3 sequence (DNA): TGTGCCAGTAGTATTCGACCCTTACTAGCCCCACTCTGGGGTGAGCAGTTCTTC.

The genes are TRBV9 and TRBJ1-2; TRBD1 matches at 9 bases. Looked up from germline, CDR1 is SGDLS and CDR2 is YYNGEE. V was clipped by 4 bases and J by 4 bases; unmatched bases: 14. This CDR3 has 17 amino acids. DNA for the CDR3: TGTGCCAGCAGCCCAGTAACGCCCGGGACAGGGAGCTATGGCTACACCTTC. Amino acid sequence: CASSPVTPGTGSYGYTF.

The count of this clone is one. This sequence joins TRBV29-1 and TRBJ2-7; 14 bases agree with TRBD2. The germline V gene encodes CDR1 SQVTM and CDR2 ANQGSEA. After removal of 1 base from V and 7 bases from J, the junction contained 3 bases not matched to a gene. CDR3 length: 14 residues. CDR3 DNA: TGCAGCGTTGAAGCCGGGACTAGCGGGAGTGAGCAGTACTTC. It specifies CSVEAGTSGSEQYF.

The V call is TRBV28, the J call TRBJ1-5, with D possibly being TRBD1 (6 bases). Deletions cut 7 bases from V and 2 bases from J, with 12 bases between. Germline CDR1 reads MDHEN; CDR2 reads SYDVKM. The CDR3 is made up of 14 amino acids. The CDR3 loop reads CASKGGAGNQPQHF. CDR3 coding DNA: TGTGCCAGCAAAGGGGGGGCGGGCAATCAGCCCCAGCATTTT.

The V and J genes are TRBV29-1 and TRBJ2-3, with 7 bases aligning to TRBD2. From germline, CDR1 is SQVTM and CDR2 ANQGSEA. Trimming cost V 6 bases and J 0 bases; bases outside gene matches: 9. This CDR3 has 15 amino acids. This CDR3 is CSVLMGGGSTDTQYF. The DNA for the CDR3 is TGCAGCGTCCTGATGGGCGGGGGAAGCACAGATACGCAGTATTTT.

The V and J genes are TRBV2 and TRBJ2-5; TRBD2 matches at 9 bases. There are 17 residues in the CDR3. Trimming removed 6 bases from V and 3 bases from J; junction bases left unmatched: 14. The germline gives CDR1 SNHLY, CDR2 FYNNEI. CDR3 sequence: CASRGGVGREGKETQYF. In nucleotides, the CDR3 is TGTGCCAGCAGGGGGGGTGTCGGGCGGGAGGGAAAAGAGACCCAGTACTTC.

This clone was counted between two and nine times. The V call is TRBV28, the J call TRBJ2-5; 11 bases agree with TRBD2. CDR3 size: 15 residues. The ends lost 7 bases at V and 5 bases at J; junction bases unmatched: 9. CDR1 and CDR2 (germline): MDHEN, SYDVKM. The DNA for the CDR3 is TGTGCCAGCATCGGGACTAGCGGTCGCGGGGAGACCCAGTACTTC. This sequence encodes CASIGTSGRGETQYF.

This chain uses TRBV29-1 with TRBJ1-2, with 10 bases identical to TRBD1. The trim removed 1 base at V and 8 bases at J, leaving 10 bases unmatched. This CDR3 has 15 amino acids. The germline CDR1 and CDR2 sequences are SQVTM and ANQGSEA. The CDR3 is CSVEAGQGLLRGYTF. CDR3 in DNA: TGCAGCGTTGAAGCGGGACAGGGGTTACTCCGGGGCTACACCTTC. Variable domain in full (rest from reference TRBV29-1 and TRBJ1-2): SAVISQKPSRDICQRGTSLTIQCQVDSQVTMMFWYRQQPGQSLTLIATANQGSEATYESGFVIDKFPISRPNLTFSTLTVSNMSPEDSSIYLCSVEAGQGLLRGYTFGSGTRLTVV.

This chain connects TRBV7-2 to TRBJ1-2; D may be TRBD1 (5 bases). The CDR3 runs 15 residues. V was trimmed by 5 bases and J by 0 bases, leaving 13 bases between them. CDR1 and CDR2 from the germline V gene are SGHTA and FQGNSA. The CDR3 sequence is CASSPGPGPNYGYTF. DNA for the CDR3: TGTGCCAGCAGCCCGGGCCCAGGGCCTAACTATGGCTACACCTTC.

In this sample, this clone turned up a few times. The chain has TRBV7-2 and TRBJ1-1; weak D call: TRBD1 (5 bases). Trimming took 5 bases from V and 1 from J, leaving 8 bases between them. Germline CDR1 SGHTA, CDR2 FQGNSA. The CDR3 extends over 13 amino acids. The CDR3 nucleotides read TGTGCCAGCAGCCGAACAGGGAACACTGAAGCTTTCTTT. This gives the protein CASSRTGNTEAFF.

V and J are TRBV2 and TRBJ1-5; tentatively, D is TRBD1 (6 bases). Deletions cut 7 bases from V and 3 bases from J, with 16 bases between. The CDR3 has 15 residues. Germline V lookup: CDR1 SNHLY, CDR2 FYNNEI. CDR3 sequence reads: CASKWGQVNNQPQHF. CDR3 nucleotide sequence: TGTGCCAGCAAATGGGGGCAGGTAAACAATCAGCCCCAGCATTTT.

There are a few counts of this clone. This chain links TRBV30 with TRBJ1-5; D is unresolved. Trimming stripped 0 bases from V and 7 bases from J, with 10 bases between. CDR3 length: 13 residues. CDR1 and CDR2 from the germline V gene are GTSNPN and SVGIG (reference sequence). CDR3 amino acids: CAWSVGGIQPQHF. The DNA for the CDR3 is TGTGCCTGGAGTGTAGGAGGGATCCAGCCCCAGCATTTT.

The chain combines TRBV5-1 with TRBJ2-1; no clear D. There are 14 residues in the CDR3. Germline lookup yields CDR1 SGHRS and CDR2 YFSETQ. Trimming stripped 4 bases from V and 0 bases from J, with 8 bases between. DNA of the CDR3: TGCGCCAGCAGCCCGTCAGTCTCCTACAATGAGCAGTTCTTC. This encodes CASSPSVSYNEQFF.

The table lists this clone with a few counts. CDR3 nucleotide sequence: TGTGCCAGCAGCGCCGCCAGCTATGGCTACACCTTC. It specifies CASSAASYGYTF. The gene calls are TRBV2 and TRBJ1-2; D ambiguous. The V end was cut by 6 bases, the J end by 4 bases, with 9 bases between. CDR1 is SNHLY, CDR2 FYNNEI, per germline. The CDR3 sequence is 12 residues long.

The V and J genes are TRBV27 and TRBJ1-1; TRBD1 might be the D (5 bases). The CDR3 loop spans 15 amino acids. Trimming left V 4 bases short and J 1 base short, with 13 bases between. The germline gives CDR1 MNHEY, CDR2 SMNVEV (reference sequence). The CDR3 region is CASSSSPGGNTEAFF. The CDR3, as DNA: TGTGCCAGCAGTTCCAGTCCGGGGGGGAACACTGAAGCTTTCTTT.

This chain uses TRBV7-9 with TRBJ1-3, with 8 bases matching TRBD1. This CDR3 contains 14 residues. Germline CDR1 and CDR2: SEHNR and FQNEAQ (reference sequence). V lost 5 bases, J lost 4 bases, and 4 bases stayed unmatched. Here the CDR3 DNA reads TGTGCCAGCAGCACACAGGGGGACGGAAACACCATATATTTT. This codes for CASSTQGDGNTIYF.

The sample holds a few counts of this clone. The V call is TRBV5-1, the J call TRBJ2-1, with TRBD2 matching 14 bases. J was trimmed by 0 bases and V by 4 bases; bases with no gene match: 6. CDR1 is SGHRS and CDR2 is YFSETQ in the germline V gene. The CDR3 length is 18 residues. CDR3 in DNA: TGCGCCAGCAGCCCAGGGACTAGCGGGAGAAGCTCCTACAATGAGCAGTTCTTC. As protein: CASSPGTSGRSSYNEQFF. Full variable domain (rest looked up from reference TRBV5-1 and TRBJ2-1): KAGVTQTPRYLIKTRGQQVTLSCSPISGHRSVSWYQQTPGQGLQFLFEYFSETQRNKGNFPGRFSGRQFSNSRSEMNVSTLELGDSALYLCASSPGTSGRSSYNEQFFGPGTRLTVL.

V usage is TRBV9 and J usage is TRBJ2-1, with 14 bases identical to TRBD2. Germline values: CDR1 SGDLS, CDR2 YYNGEE. The J segment lost 10 bases and the V segment lost 4 bases, leaving 10 bases of the junction unmatched. The CDR3 is 16 amino acids. DNA for the CDR3: TGTGCCAGCAGCCCCTCGGGACTAGCGGGAGTTCGAGAGCAGTTCTTC. It encodes CASSPSGLAGVREQFF.

The chain combines TRBV5-6 with TRBJ1-2, with 7 bases identical to TRBD1. CDR3 length: 14 residues. Germline V gene lookup returns CDR1 SGHDT and CDR2 YYEEEE. With V trimmed by 3 bases and J by 5 bases, 7 bases remained unmatched. The CDR3: CASSSTGDGYGYTF. In nucleotides, the CDR3 is TGTGCCAGCAGCTCAACAGGGGACGGGTATGGCTACACCTTC.

This chain uses TRBV29-1 with TRBJ2-1, with 10 bases fitting TRBD2. This CDR3 spans 16 amino acids. Germline CDR1 reads SQVTM; CDR2 reads ANQGSEA. V shed 3 bases and J 2 bases; nucleotides not matched to a gene: 7. The CDR3, as DNA: TGCAGCGTTGACCTCGGTCTAGCGGGAGCCTACAATGAGCAGTTCTTC. Its protein product is CSVDLGLAGAYNEQFF.

The chain employs TRBV2 and TRBJ1-5; no reliable D call. The V and J ends lost 3 bases and 5 bases respectively, with 20 bases between them. Germline CDR1 reads SNHLY; CDR2 reads FYNNEI. The CDR3 has 17 amino acids. CDR3 nucleotide sequence: TGTGCCAGCAGTGACCTCGCGCCGGAACCCCGGGATCAGCCCCAGCATTTT. Translated: CASSDLAPEPRDQPQHF.

This sequence joins TRBV19 and TRBJ2-2, with D possibly matching TRBD2 (5 bases). V lost 1 base, J lost 4 bases, and 10 bases lay in between. The germline gives CDR1 LNHDA, CDR2 SQIVND (reference sequence). The CDR3 loop spans 15 amino acids. CDR3 coding DNA: TGTGCCAGTAGTATAGCGGTGGGAGTCACCGGGGAGCTGTTTTTT. It encodes CASSIAVGVTGELFF. Filled out from reference TRBV19 and TRBJ2-2, the complete variable domain reads DGGITQSPKYLFRKEGQNVTLSCEQNLNHDAMYWYRQDPGQGLRLIYYSQIVNDFQKGDIAEGYSVSREKKESFPLTVTSAQKNPTAFYLCASSIAVGVTGELFFGEGSRLTVL.